This T cell receptor (beta chain) was captured in a study of beta chain features in type 1 diabetes. Study observations and caveats: Naive, central memory and Treg TCRB repertoires appeared more alike in patients than in healthy donors.

V lost 1 base to trimming and J lost 10 bases, with 14 bases between them. CDR1 MGHRA and CDR2 YSYEKL come from the germline V gene. This CDR3 is 15 amino acids long. Of note for this clone: Its cognate antigen is unknown.

Sequencing targeted expressed TCRB transcripts, as all isolated RNA had been reverse transcribed. The assay was immunoSEQ multiplex PCR, and TCRdb's table has in-frame clones only and misses some. The sample shows about 260,000 clones, 68% of them seen only once. The chain uses TRBV4-1 and TRBJ1-6; possible D gene TRBD1, 6 bases. The sample comprised naive CD4+ T cells from blood. The sequence derives from a man in his thirties or forties in good health. CDR3 in amino acids: CASSQGTTGNSPLHF. Written as DNA, the CDR3 is TGCGCCAGCAGCCAAGGAACCACAGGGAACTCACCCCTCCACTTT.